This section outlines one T cell receptor (beta chain) sequence together with its context. Its antigen is unknown. The V and J ends lost 8 bases and 3 bases, in that order; junction bases with no gene match: 4. Germline CDR1 reads GTSNPN; CDR2 reads SVGIG (reference sequence). This CDR3 is built from 12 residues. The sample belongs to a study of T cell clonotyping in hematopoietic cell transplantation. Study-level findings and limits: Cells were unsorted, so CD4 and CD8 contributions were not separated. Higher Inverse Simpson Index values in graft donor and pretransplant recipient predicted broader posttransplant TCR diversity. At the given depth, recipient repertoires were over 95% de novo clonotypes.

The protocol was immunoSEQ multiplex PCR, while the TCRdb copy is restricted to in-frame clones and leaves out a portion. The sample carries 45,000 or so clones, roughly four fifths recorded once. Regarding time point: recipient sample about 28 days before transplant, after cytoreduction. Blood collection times were about day -28 and days 30, 100, 180 posttransplant. The specimen was peripheral blood mononuclear cells, collected before stem cell transplant. The rearrangement uses TRBV30 and TRBJ2-7; 10 nucleotides align to TRBD1. The source is a man aged 60-69 years with myelodysplastic syndrome. Some clones in this sample may be carry-over from other donors' samples. The CDR3 DNA reads TGTGCCCTTTGGACAGGGGGCTACGAGCAGTACTTC. As protein: CALWTGGYEQYF.